Shown below are 3 T cell receptor beta chains from a single sample sequenced in a study of blood T cell repertoires in COVID-19. Clones were sequenced by immunoSEQ multiplex PCR, and TCRdb holds only the in-frame ones, with some missing. Found here are 250,000 to 350,000 clones, 75% to 90% of them singletons; the top ten hold under 15%. Sequences were obtained from peripheral blood. The receptors were sampled from a woman aged 55 to 70 with acute or convalescent COVID-19.

This chain uses TRBV19 with TRBJ2-7; TRBD2 might be the D (7 bases). The V and J ends lost 5 bases and 5 bases respectively, with 16 bases between them. Germline V gives CDR1 LNHDA, CDR2 SQIVND (reference sequence). The CDR3 runs to 14 residues. The CDR3 sequence is CASSPAPGGHEQYF. The CDR3, as DNA: TGTGCCAGTAGTCCGGCTCCGGGGGGCCACGAGCAGTACTTC.

Note on this clone: Other DNA sequences in the same sample also yield this CDR3. The chain has TRBV2 and TRBJ1-5; weak D call: TRBD1 (5 bases). The V and J ends lost 8 bases and 0 bases respectively, with 8 bases between them. The germline V gene has CDR1 SNHLY and CDR2 FYNNEI. CDR3 length equals 13 residues. CDR3 residues: CASRGDSNQPQHF. DNA for the CDR3: TGTGCCAGCCGGGGGGATAGCAATCAGCCCCAGCATTTT.

This chain links TRBV4-1 with TRBJ2-7; D not certain. The ends were cut back, 1 base at V and 2 bases at J, with 6 bases in the middle. The CDR3 covers 13 residues. Germline V gene lookup returns CDR1 MGHRA and CDR2 YSYEKL. The CDR3, as DNA: TGCGCCAGCAGCCAAGGTCTTCCCTACGAGCAGTACTTC. It codes for CASSQGLPYEQYF.